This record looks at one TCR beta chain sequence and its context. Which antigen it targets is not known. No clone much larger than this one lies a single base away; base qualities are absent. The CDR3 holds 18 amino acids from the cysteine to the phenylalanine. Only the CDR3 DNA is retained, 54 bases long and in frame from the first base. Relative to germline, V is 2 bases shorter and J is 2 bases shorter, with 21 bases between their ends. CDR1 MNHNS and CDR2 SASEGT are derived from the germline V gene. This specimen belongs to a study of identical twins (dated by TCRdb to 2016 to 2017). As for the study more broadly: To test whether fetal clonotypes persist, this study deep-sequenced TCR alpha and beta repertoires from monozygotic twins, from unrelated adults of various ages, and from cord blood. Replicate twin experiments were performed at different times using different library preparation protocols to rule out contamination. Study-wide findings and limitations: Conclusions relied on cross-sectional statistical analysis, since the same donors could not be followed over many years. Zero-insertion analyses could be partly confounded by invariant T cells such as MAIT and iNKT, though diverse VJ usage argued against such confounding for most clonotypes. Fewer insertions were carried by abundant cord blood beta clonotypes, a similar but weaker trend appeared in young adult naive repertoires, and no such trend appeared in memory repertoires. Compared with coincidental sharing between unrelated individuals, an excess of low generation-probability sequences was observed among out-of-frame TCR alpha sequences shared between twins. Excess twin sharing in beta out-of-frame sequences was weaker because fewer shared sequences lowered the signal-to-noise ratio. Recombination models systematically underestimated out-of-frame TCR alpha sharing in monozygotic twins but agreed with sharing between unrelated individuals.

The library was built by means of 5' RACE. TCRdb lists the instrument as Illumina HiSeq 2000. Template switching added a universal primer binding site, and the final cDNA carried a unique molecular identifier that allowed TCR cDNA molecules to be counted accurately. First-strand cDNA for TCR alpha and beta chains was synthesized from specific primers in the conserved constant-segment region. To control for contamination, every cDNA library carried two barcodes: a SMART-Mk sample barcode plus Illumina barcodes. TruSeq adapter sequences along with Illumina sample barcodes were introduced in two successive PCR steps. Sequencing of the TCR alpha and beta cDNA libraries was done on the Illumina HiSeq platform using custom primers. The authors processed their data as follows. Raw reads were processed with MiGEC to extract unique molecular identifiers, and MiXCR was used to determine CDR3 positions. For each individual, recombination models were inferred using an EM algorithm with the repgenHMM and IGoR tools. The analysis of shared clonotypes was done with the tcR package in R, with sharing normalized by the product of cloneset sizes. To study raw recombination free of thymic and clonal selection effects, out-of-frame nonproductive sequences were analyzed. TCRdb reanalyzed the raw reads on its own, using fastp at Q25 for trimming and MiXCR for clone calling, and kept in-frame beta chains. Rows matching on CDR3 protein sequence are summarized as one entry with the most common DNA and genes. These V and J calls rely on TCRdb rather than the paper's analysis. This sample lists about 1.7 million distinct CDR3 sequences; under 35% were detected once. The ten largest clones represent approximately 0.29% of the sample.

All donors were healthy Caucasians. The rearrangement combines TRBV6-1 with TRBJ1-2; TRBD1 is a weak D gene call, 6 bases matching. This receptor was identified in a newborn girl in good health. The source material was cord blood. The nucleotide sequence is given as TGTGCCAGCAGTGAAAGAGTTTCCGGGGGGGGCGGAAACTATGGCTACACCTTC. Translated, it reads CASSERVSGGGGNYGYTF.